This T cell receptor beta chain was observed in a study of blood T cell repertoires in COVID-19. Measured with immunoSEQ multiplex PCR; TCRdb has only the in-frame clones, and not every one. The table has some 330,000 clones, around 83% seen once; the top ten hold approximately 5%. V lost 8 bases to trimming and J lost 9 bases; unmatched junction nucleotides: 7. The CDR3 is made up of 14 amino acids. CDR1 is LNHDA, CDR2 SQIVND, per germline (reference sequence). The sequencing sample was made of PBMCs or T cells enriched from blood (not recorded which). This rearrangement joins TRBV19 to TRBJ1-6; the match to TRBD1 covers 10 bases. The source is a woman in her forties or fifties who had recovered from COVID-19. Written as DNA, the CDR3 is TGTGCCAGTTGGACCGGGGACAGGGGTTCACCCCTCCACTTT. It yields the protein CASWTGDRGSPLHF.